The 16 T cell receptor beta chains below come from one sample, sequenced in a study of tissue T cells after allogeneic stem cell transplantation. Using immunoSEQ multiplex PCR, the repertoire was profiled, and TCRdb retains in-frame clones only, with some absent. The sample includes some 7,000 clones, around 43% of them seen just once. Time point specified: mouse harvest day 7 after allogeneic transplant. Tail vein injection delivered 10^7 T-cell-depleted bone marrow cells and 10^6 splenic CD5+ T cells. Sequenced input: lymph node tissue. The source is a female BALB/c mouse given C57BL/6 T cells with graft-versus-host disease after an allogeneic hematopoietic cell transplant.

This clone was detected a few times. Mouse names are used for the genes. The CDR3 end falls 1 residue outside the read, so it is completed with the germline J gene. The chain links TRBV26 to TRBJ2-2, with D possibly matching TRBD1 (6 bases). The CDR3 has 15 amino acids. In germline, CDR1 is KGHPV, CDR2 FQNQEV (reference sequence). The V end was cut by 3 bases, the J end by 3 bases, with 11 bases between. The DNA read from the CDR3 is TGTGCCAGCAGTCTTCTACAGGGAGACACCGGGCAGCTCTAC. Translated: CASSLLQGDTGQLY. The whole CDR3 reads CASSLLQGDTGQLYF.

As regards this clone: Gene and germline names: mouse. With the read ending 1 residue before the CDR3 end, the germline J gene is used to fill in that end. The J gene is TRBJ2-5, the V gene TRBV20; D possibly uses TRBD1 or TRBD2 (5 bases each). Trimming stripped 1 base from V and 0 bases from J, with 5 bases between. The CDR3 totals 13 residues. Germline CDR1 reads GFQATS; CDR2 reads STVNSAI. The CDR3 DNA, read in part, is TGTGGTGCTAGGGGGGGGAACCAAGACACCCAGTAC. Translating it yields CGARGGNQDTQY. The entire CDR3 is CGARGGNQDTQYF.

Only a few counts were recorded for this clone. Each gene name is a mouse one. Coverage ceases 1 residue before the CDR3 finishes, and the germline J gene fills in the end. The J gene is TRBJ2-7, the V gene TRBV15, with TRBD2 matching over 11 bases. The CDR3 loop spans 14 amino acids. The J segment lost 4 bases and the V segment lost 5 bases, leaving 4 bases of the junction unmatched. Germline assignment: CDR1 SGHND and CDR2 FRSKSL. The CDR3 reads CASSPGLGVYEQYF. The part of the CDR3 DNA that was read is TGTGCCAGCAGTCCGGGACTGGGGGTTTATGAACAGTAC.

This clone qualifies as medium-sized. The genes are named according to mouse. The read falls 1 residue short of the CDR3 end, and the missing part is taken from the germline J gene. The rearrangement joins TRBV14 to TRBJ2-4; D is undetermined. Germline values: CDR1 SGHDT, CDR2 FRDEAV. V shed 2 bases and J shed 3 bases, with 1 base lying between them. The CDR3 runs to 11 residues. The CDR3 loop reads CASSLQNTLYF. CDR3 bases read: TGTGCCAGCAGTTTACAAAACACCTTGTAC.

With regard to this clone: Genes here carry mouse names. The CDR3 end lies 1 residue beyond the end of the read and is filled in from the germline J gene. Different DNA sequences within this sample yield the same CDR3. The V call is TRBV26, the J call TRBJ2-7; 8 bases line up with TRBD2. This CDR3 spans 13 amino acids. V dropped 3 bases and J dropped 4; count of bases not matched to a gene: 2. From germline, CDR1 is KGHPV and CDR2 FQNQEV (reference sequence). CDR3 amino acids: CASSLWGAYEQYF. Partial CDR3 DNA: TGTGCCAGCAGTCTCTGGGGGGCTTATGAACAGTAC. Together with reference TRBV26 and TRBJ2-7, the CDR3 gives the full variable domain: NSKVIQTPRYLVKGQGQKAKMRCIPEKGHPVVFWYQQNKNNEFKFLINFQNQEVLQQIDMTEKRFSAECPSNSPCSLEIQSSEAGDSALYLCASSLWGAYEQYFGPGTRLTVL.

This clone came up a few times. Germline and genes: mouse. The read gets to within 1 residue of the CDR3 end, and the germline J gene fills in the rest. The chain joins TRBV2 to TRBJ1-3; the D gene is possibly TRBD1 (5 bases). The CDR3 runs to 14 residues. The germline V and J ends were trimmed by 4 bases and 4 bases, with 11 bases remaining between them. The germline V gene encodes CDR1 LGHNA and CDR2 YSYQKL. CDR3 sequence: CASSPTVRGNTLYF. CDR3 bases read: TGTGCCAGCAGCCCGACAGTACGGGGAAATACGCTCTAT.

There are a few counts of this clone. Gene names are mouse gene names. Read coverage stops 1 residue before the CDR3 terminus; the germline J gene supplies the remainder. This sequence joins TRBV17 and TRBJ2-1; 11 bases match TRBD2. The CDR3 runs to 15 residues. Germline loops: CDR1 MNHDT, CDR2 YYDKIL. The J segment lost 4 bases and the V segment lost 3 bases, leaving 2 bases of the junction unmatched. CDR3 DNA, as far as it was read: TGTGCTAGCAGTAGGGGGGACTGGGGGTATGCTGAGCAGTTC. Translated: CASSRGDWGYAEQF. In full, the CDR3 reads CASSRGDWGYAEQFF. Variable domain in full (rest from reference TRBV17 and TRBJ2-1): DTTVKQNPRYKLARVGKPVNLICSQTMNHDTMYWYQKKPNQAPKLLLFYYDKILNREADTFEKFQSSRPNNSFCSLYIGSAGLEYSAMYLCASSRGDWGYAEQFFGPGTRLTVL.

Regarding this clone: The listed genes are named as in mouse. The CDR3 here is CASSLEDRGLDTQYF. The part of the CDR3 DNA that was read is TGTGCCAGCAGTTTAGAGGACAGGGGGCTCGACACCCAGTAC. The chain recombines TRBV14 with TRBJ2-5, with TRBD1 matching 11 bases. The read gets to within 1 residue of the CDR3 end, and the germline J gene fills in the rest. The V gene end was trimmed by 2 bases and the J gene end by 6 bases; junction bases not matched to a gene: 5. Germline V gene data show CDR1 as SGHDT and CDR2 as FRDEAV. This CDR3 contains 15 residues.

As for this clone: Genes here carry mouse names. The CDR3 extends 1 residue past the end of the read, so its final part is completed from the germline J gene. V is TRBV26 and J is TRBJ2-7; the D is unclear. CDR1 and CDR2 (germline): KGHPV, FQNQEV (reference sequence). The length of the CDR3 is 12 residues. The ends were cut back, 0 bases at V and 4 bases at J, with 4 bases in the middle. The covered CDR3 bases are TGTGCCAGCAGTCTGTCAGATTATGAACAGTAC. Its translation is CASSLSDYEQY. The CDR3 in full is CASSLSDYEQYF.

Remarks on this clone: Germline and genes here are mouse. The read stops 1 residue short of the end of the CDR3; the missing end is completed from the germline J gene. The rearrangement links TRBV3 to TRBJ2-7; D is unclear. The germline CDR1 and CDR2 sequences are SNHLY and FYNGKV (reference sequence). V was trimmed by 3 bases and J by 2 bases, leaving 8 bases between them. The CDR3 length is 13 residues. CDR3 protein: CASSFRQTYEQYF. The covered CDR3 bases are TGTGCCAGCAGCTTTCGACAAACCTATGAACAGTAC.

Note on this clone: Mouse gene names apply. The read falls 1 residue short of the CDR3 end, and the missing part is taken from the germline J gene. The rearrangement links TRBV16 to TRBJ1-4, with TRBD1 matching over 7 bases. Germline trimming cut 5 bases from V and 0 bases from J; bases unmatched to any gene: 3. This CDR3 region has 15 residues. Germline CDR1 and CDR2: SGHSA and FRNQAP. The sequenced CDR3 bases are TGTGCAAGCAGCCCTCAGGGGGTTTCCAACGAAAGATTATTT. Translation gives CASSPQGVSNERLF. The CDR3 reads in full as CASSPQGVSNERLFF.

Remarks on this clone: The genes and germline here are from mouse. The covered CDR3 bases are TGTGCCAGCAGCAGGGACAGGGGGCTTGGAAATACGCTCTAT. As protein: CASSRDRGLGNTLY. The CDR3 as a whole reads CASSRDRGLGNTLYF. The genes are TRBV26 and TRBJ1-3; 12 bases align to TRBD1. The read comes to an end 1 residue before the CDR3 does, leaving the germline J gene to fill in the end. CDR1 and CDR2 from the germline V gene are KGHPV and FQNQEV (reference sequence). This CDR3 contains 15 residues. With 6 bases clipped from V and 3 bases from J, the junction kept 3 bases outside the gene matches.

This clone was observed a few times. Gene names denote mouse genes. Read coverage stops 1 residue before the CDR3 terminus; the germline J gene supplies the remainder. V is TRBV26 and J is TRBJ2-5; tentative D call: TRBD1 (6 bases). With 0 bases removed from V and 5 bases from J, the gap between germline ends came to 9 bases. The germline V gene encodes CDR1 KGHPV and CDR2 FQNQEV (reference sequence). The CDR3 totals 14 residues. Incomplete CDR3 DNA: TGTGCCAGCAGTCTGTCGAACAGGGCAGACACCCAGTAC. Its protein product is CASSLSNRADTQY. The CDR3 in full is CASSLSNRADTQYF.

This clone came up a few times. The gene names here belong to mouse. With the read ending 1 residue before the CDR3 end, the germline J gene is used to fill in that end. The chain has TRBV26 and TRBJ1-3; 11 nucleotides match TRBD1. The trim removed 4 bases at V and 2 bases at J, leaving 1 base unmatched. Germline V lookup: CDR1 KGHPV, CDR2 FQNQEV (reference sequence). This CDR3 has 15 residues. The covered CDR3 bases are TGTGCCAGCAGTCCGGGACAGGGGGCTGGAAATACGCTCTAT. Protein sequence: CASSPGQGAGNTLY. The full CDR3 is CASSPGQGAGNTLYF.

The sample holds a few counts of this clone. The gene names here belong to mouse. The read terminates 1 residue ahead of where the CDR3 ends, so the germline J gene completes it. This sequence joins TRBV26 and TRBJ1-4; D uncertain. The germline V and J ends were trimmed by 2 bases and 1 base, with 8 bases remaining between them. This CDR3 is 15 amino acids long. CDR1 and CDR2 from the germline V gene are KGHPV and FQNQEV (reference sequence). This CDR3 reads CASSLRLTSNERLFF. The CDR3 DNA, read in part, is TGTGCCAGCAGTCTGAGGCTGACTTCCAACGAAAGATTATTT. The whole variable domain, remainder taken from reference TRBV26 and TRBJ1-4, is NSKVIQTPRYLVKGQGQKAKMRCIPEKGHPVVFWYQQNKNNEFKFLINFQNQEVLQQIDMTEKRFSAECPSNSPCSLEIQSSEAGDSALYLCASSLRLTSNERLFFGHGTKLSVL.

On this clone: The genes and germline here are from mouse. The CDR3 is cut off 1 residue early in the read; its end comes from the germline J gene. The chain is built from TRBV16 and TRBJ1-1; D is unresolved. This CDR3 is 13 amino acids long. Trimming took 2 bases from V and 0 from J, leaving 4 bases between them. The germline CDR1 and CDR2 sequences are SGHSA and FRNQAP. CDR3 residues: CASSLRTNTEVFF. CDR3 DNA, as far as it was read: TGTGCAAGCAGCTTACGGACAAACACAGAAGTCTTC.